This T cell receptor beta chain is from a study of T cell clones after liver transplantation. The assay was immunoSEQ multiplex PCR, and TCRdb's table has in-frame clones only and misses some. The sample comprises around 110,000 clones, less than 95% of which are singletons, and approximately 0.84% rests with the top ten. The specimen was CD4+ T cells from blood, collected 12 months after liver transplant. The origin of this receptor is a human patient who received a liver transplant. Part of the T cells may come from the graft donor.

The CDR3 coding sequence is TGTGCCAGCAGTTACGGGACTAGCGGGGCAACCTACGAGCAGTACTTC. Encoded protein: CASSYGTSGATYEQYF. The chain couples TRBV6-6 to TRBJ2-7; 13 nucleotides align to TRBD2. Trimming took 2 bases from V and 2 from J; bases not matched to a gene: 3. Germline V gene data show CDR1 as MNHNY and CDR2 as SVGAGI (reference sequence). The CDR3 contains 16 residues.